This is a list of T cell receptor beta chains from one sample in a study of cytomegalovirus exposure and HLA in healthy donors. The protocol was immunoSEQ multiplex PCR, while the TCRdb copy is restricted to in-frame clones and leaves out a portion. The sample carries about 190,000 clones, almost 75% recorded once. Sequenced material: PBMCs. The receptors come from a woman aged 30 to 39 in good health and CMV-seropositive. CDR3s include the opening cysteine and the closing phenylalanine or tryptophan. The D gene is left open where the match is weak.

cdr3_aa,j_call,v_call,d_call
CASSISEYSNQPQHF,TRBJ1-5,TRBV19,-
CASSHQGVRNTEAFF,TRBJ1-1,TRBV19,TRBD1
CASSSGQGAYNEQFF,TRBJ2-1,TRBV7-2,TRBD1
CASTGLRYEQYF,TRBJ2-7,TRBV6-1,-
CASSFERELYEQYF,TRBJ2-7,TRBV28,TRBD2
CASSPGTGGPYEQYF,TRBJ2-7,TRBV18,TRBD1
CASSLVDSGGTDTQYF,TRBJ2-3,TRBV5-1,TRBD2
CASRTGTGGVEQYF,TRBJ2-7,TRBV28,TRBD1
CASSWTSGSSYNEQFF,TRBJ2-1,TRBV5-1,TRBD2
CASSAGTPYYEQYF,TRBJ2-7,TRBV19,-
CASSPRDRGGTNYGYTF,TRBJ1-2,TRBV9,TRBD1
CASSSGTDGGTGSEQFF,TRBJ2-1,TRBV4-2,TRBD2
CASSLGLAGLNEQFF,TRBJ2-1,TRBV5-1,TRBD2
CASSYWGQENQPQHF,TRBJ1-5,TRBV6-6,-
CASSVRQAISYEQYF,TRBJ2-7,TRBV2,-
CASSLSYEQYF,TRBJ2-7,TRBV7-8,-
CASSFVAGGRVDEQYF,TRBJ2-7,TRBV27,TRBD2
CASSRLAGGETQYF,TRBJ2-5,TRBV4-1,TRBD2
CASNSTSASSYNEQFF,TRBJ2-1,TRBV5-1,TRBD2
CASSEGRRNTIYF,TRBJ1-3,TRBV6-1,-
CASSQVWGQDSEQYF,-,TRBV4-1,-
CASSLVPGQGMNTEAFF,TRBJ1-1,TRBV27,TRBD1
CASRTGPEQYF,TRBJ2-7,TRBV5-1,TRBD1
CASSLVAGGPDEQYF,TRBJ2-7,TRBV13,TRBD2
CASSTGQGKHF,TRBJ1-5,TRBV19,TRBD1
CASSDRVQTYGYTF,TRBJ1-2,TRBV28,TRBD1
CASSLRQGSYEQYF,TRBJ2-7,TRBV28,TRBD1
CATSREADYNEQFF,TRBJ2-1,TRBV15,-
CASSSLREANTGELFF,TRBJ2-2,TRBV7-9,TRBD2
CASSIVYRTTDTQYF,TRBJ2-3,TRBV19,-
CASSPGLAGGTNEQFF,TRBJ2-1,TRBV5-1,TRBD2
CASSERTSGRRETQYF,TRBJ2-5,TRBV27,TRBD2
CASSLQDRGETQYF,TRBJ2-5,TRBV5-5,TRBD1
CASSPLSGSTDTQYF,TRBJ2-3,TRBV28,-
CASSPPQGATGELFF,TRBJ2-2,TRBV7-9,TRBD1
CASSYEGGNQPQHF,TRBJ1-5,TRBV6-5,-
CASRTQGETQPQHF,TRBJ1-5,TRBV2,TRBD1
CASSFRAGQGPTAEQYF,TRBJ2-7,TRBV28,-
CASSYGNERYF,TRBJ2-7,TRBV5-1,-
CASSPGGAGGHTGELFF,TRBJ2-2,TRBV7-9,TRBD1
CASRDRVYEQYF,TRBJ2-7,TRBV2,TRBD1
CASSGSGRGTDTQYF,TRBJ2-3,TRBV5-1,TRBD2
CASSRQGENNQPQHF,TRBJ1-5,TRBV6-1,TRBD1
CASTDRTGDTEAFF,TRBJ1-1,TRBV10-1,TRBD1
CASSLDRLSYNEQFF,TRBJ2-1,TRBV19,-
CASRISGGNSPLHF,TRBJ1-6,TRBV5-4,-